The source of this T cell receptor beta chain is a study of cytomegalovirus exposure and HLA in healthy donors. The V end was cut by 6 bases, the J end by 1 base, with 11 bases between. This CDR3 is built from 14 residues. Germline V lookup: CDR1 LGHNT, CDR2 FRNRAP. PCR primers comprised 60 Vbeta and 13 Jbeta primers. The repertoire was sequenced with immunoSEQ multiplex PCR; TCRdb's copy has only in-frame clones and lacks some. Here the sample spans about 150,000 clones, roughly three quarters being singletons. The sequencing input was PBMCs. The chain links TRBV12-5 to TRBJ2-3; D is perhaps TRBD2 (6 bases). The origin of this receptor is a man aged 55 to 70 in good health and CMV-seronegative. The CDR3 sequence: CASGTGEGTDTQYF. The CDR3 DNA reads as TGTGCTAGTGGAACGGGAGAAGGCACAGATACGCAGTATTTT. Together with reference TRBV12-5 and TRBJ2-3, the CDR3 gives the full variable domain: DARVTQTPRHKVTEMGQEVTMRCQPILGHNTVFWYRQTMMQGLELLAYFRNRAPLDDSGMPKDRFSAEMPDATLATLKIQPSEPRDSAVYFCASGTGEGTDTQYFGPGTRLTVL.